A selection of T cell receptor beta chains follows, all from one sample in a study of response to subunit inactivated influenza vaccine. One entry per CDR3 protein results from TCRdb running MiXCR on the RT-PCR reads. The table includes hundreds of thousands of distinct CDR3 sequences, about 15% detected once. The source material was PBMCs from blood, sampled approximately 15 days before vaccination. The receptor set was obtained from a man aged 50-60 years who received an inactivated influenza vaccine. The CDR3 runs from the conserved cysteine through the conserved F or W. The D gene is left open where the match is weak. The size of a clone is reported for some rows only, either as once, few or many, or as a class for expanded clones.

DNA	CDR3	V	size	D	J
TGCAGTGCTAGAGATTTCCGGGCAACTAATGAAAAACTGTTTTTT	CSARDFRATNEKLFF	TRBV20-1	few	.	TRBJ1-4
TGTGCCTCACACTCCGGGACTCTAGGGCCGGATGTTAATACGCAGTATTTT	CASHSGTLGPDVNTQYF	TRBV28	.	.	TRBJ2-3
TGTGCCACCAGTGGGATTCCGGGACAGGAAACTCAAGAGACCCAGTACTTC	CATSGIPGQETQETQYF	TRBV24-1	.	TRBD1	TRBJ2-5
TGTGCCAGCAGCCCACGGGAGTTGACTACAAATGAGCAGTTCTTC	CASSPRELTTNEQFF	TRBV5-5	few	.	TRBJ2-1
TGCAGTGCTTCCGGGACTAGCGGGCTCAATGAGCAGTTCTTC	CSASGTSGLNEQFF	TRBV20-1	few	TRBD2	TRBJ2-1
TGTGCCAGCAGTTTATGGGGTAGCGGGGGGGCCTCCACGCAGTATTTT	CASSLWGSGGASTQYF	TRBV12-3/TRBV12-4	.	TRBD2	TRBJ2-3
TGTGCCAGCAGCCCCCGGGGGAGCTCCTATAATTCACCCCTCCACTTT	CASSPRGSSYNSPLHF	TRBV7-2	.	.	TRBJ1-6
TGTGCCAGTACCCCATTGGCGGGGGAGACCTATGGCTACACCTTC	CASTPLAGETYGYTF	TRBV19	.	.	TRBJ1-2
TGTGCCAGCAGTGAGGGCGCGAAGGGCGAAAAACTGTTTTTT	CASSEGAKGEKLFF	TRBV25-1	.	.	TRBJ1-4
TGCAGTGCTAGAGTTTGGCACGAAGGTAGCGGCTATGGCTACACCTTC	CSARVWHEGSGYGYTF	TRBV20-1	few	.	TRBJ1-2
TGCGCCAGCAGCCCGCCCGGGGGTACAGTTGCAGATACGCAGTATTTT	CASSPPGGTVADTQYF	TRBV5-1	many	.	TRBJ2-3
TGTGCCAGCAGCCAAGATAGGCTAGCGGGAGTGGAGACCCAGTACTTC	CASSQDRLAGVETQYF	TRBV14	.	TRBD2	TRBJ2-5
TGTGCCAGCAGTGAACCACAGGGTTCTCCCTACGAGCAGTACTTC	CASSEPQGSPYEQYF	TRBV6-1	.	.	TRBJ2-7
TGTGCCAGCAGCTTACGGAATTCACCCCTCCACTTT	CASSLRNSPLHF	TRBV7-8	many	.	TRBJ1-6
TGCAGTGCAAGTCTAGCGGGAGGGTGGAATGAGCAGTTCTTC	CSASLAGGWNEQFF	TRBV20-1	.	TRBD2	TRBJ2-1
TGTGCCAGCAGCTTGGTTATTGGCTTGGGCCAAGAGACCCAGTACTTC	CASSLVIGLGQETQYF	TRBV5-6	few	.	TRBJ2-5
TGCGCCAGCAGCCAAGATCGGACAGTGATGGTCCCCCAGCATTTT	CASSQDRTVMVPQHF	TRBV4-3	few	.	TRBJ1-5
TGTGCCACCAGGACGAACACCGGGGAGCTGTTTTTT	CATRTNTGELFF	TRBV28	.	.	TRBJ2-2
TGCGCCAGCAGCTTGGTGGGACTAACCTCTTCCATCTTTAATGAGCAGTTCTTC	CASSLVGLTSSIFNEQFF	TRBV5-1	.	TRBD2	TRBJ2-1
TGTGCCAGCTCACCACCAGGAACACACACCTCCTACGAGCAGTACTTC	CASSPPGTHTSYEQYF	TRBV18	.	.	TRBJ2-7
TGTGCCAGCAGCTTTAGGTCTGGGGGTGACTATGGCTACACCTTC	CASSFRSGGDYGYTF	TRBV7-2	.	.	TRBJ1-2
TGTGCCAGTAGTGACCAGGGACAGGACCCCTTCAAGTACTTC	CASSDQGQDPFKYF	TRBV19	few	TRBD1	TRBJ2-7
TGCAGTGCTAGAGGTCCGACAAGACAGACCCAGTACTTC	CSARGPTRQTQYF	TRBV20-1	.	.	TRBJ2-5
TGTGCCAGCAGCATCTCCTACGGGGGGCCGGGTGATACGCAGTATTTT	CASSISYGGPGDTQYF	TRBV7-9	.	.	TRBJ2-3
TGTGCCTTGCGCGACAGGAGAGACACAGATACGCAGTATTTT	CALRDRRDTDTQYF	TRBV10-3	many	.	TRBJ2-3
TGCAGTGCTAGAGGTAGCGGGAGGATCAATGAGCAGTTCTTC	CSARGSGRINEQFF	TRBV20-1	.	TRBD2	TRBJ2-1
TGTGCCAGCCGGTTTGGGGCGGTGAACACTGAAGCTTTCTTT	CASRFGAVNTEAFF	TRBV27	few	.	TRBJ1-1
TGTGCCAGCAGCTTTTGGCTTTCTCATGAGCAGTTCTTC	CASSFWLSHEQFF	TRBV5-6	many	.	TRBJ2-1
TGTGCCAGCAGCAACCGACTCAACTCCTACAATGAGCAGTTCTTC	CASSNRLNSYNEQFF	TRBV12-3/TRBV12-4	.	.	TRBJ2-1
TGTGCCAGCAGTGATCGGGGGCCTGGAAACACCATATATTTT	CASSDRGPGNTIYF	TRBV2	.	.	TRBJ1-3
TGCGCCAGCAGTATGACAGGGATTAACACTAATGAAAAACTGTTTTTT	CASSMTGINTNEKLFF	TRBV5-1	few	TRBD1	TRBJ1-4
TGTGCCACCAGCAGGGGACAGGGGACAGATACGCAGTATTTT	CATSRGQGTDTQYF	TRBV15	many	TRBD1	TRBJ2-3
TGCGCCAGCAGCCAACGGAAGTTGGCGGGAGGTATCTATGAGCAGTTCTTC	CASSQRKLAGGIYEQFF	TRBV4-3	.	TRBD2	TRBJ2-1
TGCGCCAGCAGCCACGCAATGGGGCCCCGGGGCTATGGCTACACCTTC	CASSHAMGPRGYGYTF	TRBV4-3	few	.	TRBJ1-2
TGCGCCAGCAGCCTAACTTCGCATGGGGGATCTAACTATGGCTACACCTTC	CASSLTSHGGSNYGYTF	TRBV4-3	few	.	TRBJ1-2
TGTGCCAGCAGTGACACGGACCAGCCCCAGCATTTT	CASSDTDQPQHF	TRBV2	few	.	TRBJ1-5
TGCAGTGCGCCCGCTGGGGGGAAGCGGTCACCCCTCCACTTT	CSAPAGGKRSPLHF	TRBV20-1	few	.	TRBJ1-6
TGTGCCAGCACCTTGGACAGGGGGCGCTGGACCGGGGAGCTGTTTTTT	CASTLDRGRWTGELFF	TRBV12-3/TRBV12-4	many	TRBD1	TRBJ2-2
TGTGCCAGCAGTGGGGACAGCAAAAATGAGCAGTTCTTC	CASSGDSKNEQFF	TRBV2	few	TRBD1	TRBJ2-1
TGTGCCAGCAGCCCGCGCTCGGGGGAAGCTTTCTTT	CASSPRSGEAFF	TRBV14	few	.	TRBJ1-1
TGTGCCAGCAGTTACCCTACCGGGACAGGGGCTCCCATGAACACTGAAGCTTTCTTT	CASSYPTGTGAPMNTEAFF	TRBV6-2/TRBV6-3	few	TRBD1	TRBJ1-1
TGTGCCATCAGTGGCAAGGGTACTGGGGCCAACGTCCTGACTTTC	CAISGKGTGANVLTF	TRBV10-3	few	.	TRBJ2-6
TGCAGCGTTGGTGAGACAGGGGGTCAGCCCCAGCATTTT	CSVGETGGQPQHF	TRBV29-1	many	TRBD1	TRBJ1-5
TGTGCCAGCAGTTACGGACACGCTCCGAGCACCGGGGAGCTGTTTTTT	CASSYGHAPSTGELFF	TRBV6-2/TRBV6-3	few	.	TRBJ2-2
TGCGCCAGCAGCTTGATGAGTCTCAGTTCCTACGAGCAGTACTTC	CASSLMSLSSYEQYF	TRBV5-1	few	.	TRBJ2-7
TGTGCCAGCAGCCTAAGACAGGGGGCTGGCACTGAAGCTTTCTTT	CASSLRQGAGTEAFF	TRBV4-2	many	TRBD1	TRBJ1-1
TGCGCCAGCAGCTTCCCCGGGACTAGCGGGAGGGTCTCCTACGAGCAGTACTTC	CASSFPGTSGRVSYEQYF	TRBV5-1	.	TRBD2	TRBJ2-7
TGTGCCAGCTCACTTTCCGGGACATCGAACACCGGGGAGCTGTTTTTT	CASSLSGTSNTGELFF	TRBV18	.	.	TRBJ2-2
TGCAGTGCTAGCGATGGGACTGAAGCTTTCTTT	CSASDGTEAFF	TRBV20-1	.	.	TRBJ1-1
TGCAGTGTTAGGAGAAGAAGCACCGGGGAGCTGTTTTTT	CSVRRRSTGELFF	TRBV20-1	few	.	TRBJ2-2
TGTGCCGGCCGTGCACGTGGGGTTCAGGCCCAGCATTTT	CAGRARGVQAQHF	TRBV28	few	.	TRBJ1-5
TGTGCCAGCAGTTTATATTCGGGGGGGTACGAGCAGTACTTC	CASSLYSGGYEQYF	TRBV12-3/TRBV12-4	.	TRBD2	TRBJ2-7